The present TCR beta chain was sequenced within a study of shared clonotypes between healthy human individuals. For this clone: What it binds is unknown. This same CDR3 is encoded by further DNA sequences in the sample.

Per the germline V gene, CDR1 is SQVTM and CDR2 is ANQGSEA. The CDR3 contains 13 residues. V lost 2 bases and J 0 bases, leaving 7 bases between the germline ends. Produced via immunoSEQ multiplex PCR; TCRdb's table is partial and in-frame only. The data hold 600,000 to 750,000 clones, with 55% to 75% observed a single time. Study-wide results and caveats: Sharing across four donors was highest in naive CD4 (approximately 5%) and lowest in memory CD8 (roughly 0.4%).

This sequence originates from a young woman in good health. This chain uses TRBV29-1 with TRBJ1-1; the D is unclear. The sequenced sample consisted of memory CD4+ T cells sorted from blood. Subset in this sample: CD45RA-negative fraction. The CDR3 reads CSVERRLNTEAFF. The CDR3 nucleotides read TGCAGCGTTGAAAGGCGGTTGAACACTGAAGCTTTCTTT.